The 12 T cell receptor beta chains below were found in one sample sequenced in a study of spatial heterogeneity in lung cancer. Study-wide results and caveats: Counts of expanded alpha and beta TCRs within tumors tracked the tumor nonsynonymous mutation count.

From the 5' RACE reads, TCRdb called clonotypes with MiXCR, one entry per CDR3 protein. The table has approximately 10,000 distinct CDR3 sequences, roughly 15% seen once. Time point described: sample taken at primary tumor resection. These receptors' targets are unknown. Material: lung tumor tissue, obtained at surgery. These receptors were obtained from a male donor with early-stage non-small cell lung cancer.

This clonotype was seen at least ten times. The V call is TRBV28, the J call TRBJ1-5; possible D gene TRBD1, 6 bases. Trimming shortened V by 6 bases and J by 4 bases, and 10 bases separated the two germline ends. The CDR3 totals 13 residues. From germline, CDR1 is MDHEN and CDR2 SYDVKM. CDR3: CASSRGWNQPQHF. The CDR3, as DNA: TGTGCCAGCAGCAGGGGTTGGAATCAGCCCCAGCATTTT.

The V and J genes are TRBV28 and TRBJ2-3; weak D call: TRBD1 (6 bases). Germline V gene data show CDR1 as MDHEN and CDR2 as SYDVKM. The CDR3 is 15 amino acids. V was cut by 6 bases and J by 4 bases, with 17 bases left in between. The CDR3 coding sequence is TGTGCCAGCAGGGTGGGAGAAGGGGGAGCAGATACGCAGTATTTT. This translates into CASRVGEGGADTQYF. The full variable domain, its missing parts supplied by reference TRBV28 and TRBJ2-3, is DVKVTQSSRYLVKRTGEKVFLECVQDMDHENMFWYRQDPGLGLRLIYFSYDVKMKEKGDIPEGYSVSREKKERFSLILESASTNQTSMYLCASRVGEGGADTQYFGPGTRLTVL.

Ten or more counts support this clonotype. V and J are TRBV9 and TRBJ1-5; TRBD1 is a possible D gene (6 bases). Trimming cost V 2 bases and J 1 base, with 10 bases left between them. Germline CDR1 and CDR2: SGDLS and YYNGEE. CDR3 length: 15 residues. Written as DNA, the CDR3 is TGTGCCAGCAGCGTGGGGGCCCAAAGCAATCAGCCCCAGCATTTT. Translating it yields CASSVGAQSNQPQHF.

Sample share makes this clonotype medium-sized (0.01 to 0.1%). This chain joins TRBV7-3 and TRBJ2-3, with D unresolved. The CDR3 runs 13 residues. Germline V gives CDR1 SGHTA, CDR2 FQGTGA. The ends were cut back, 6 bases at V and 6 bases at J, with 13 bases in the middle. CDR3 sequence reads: CASSRVSTDTQYF. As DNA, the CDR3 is TGTGCCAGCAGTAGGGTCAGTACCGATACGCAGTATTTT.

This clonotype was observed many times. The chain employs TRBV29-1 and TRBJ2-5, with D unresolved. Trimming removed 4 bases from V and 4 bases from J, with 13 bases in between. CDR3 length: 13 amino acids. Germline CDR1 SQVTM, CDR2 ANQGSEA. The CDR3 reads CSVGPPFRETQYF. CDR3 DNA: TGCAGCGTTGGCCCCCCCTTTAGAGAGACCCAGTACTTC.

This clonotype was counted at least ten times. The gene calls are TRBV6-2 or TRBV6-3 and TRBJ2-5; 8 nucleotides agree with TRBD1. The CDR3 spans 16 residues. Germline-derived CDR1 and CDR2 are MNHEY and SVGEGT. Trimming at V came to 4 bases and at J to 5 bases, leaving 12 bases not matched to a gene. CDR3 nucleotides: TGTGCCAGCAGTTCCACCGACAGGGGAGATGTGGAGACCCAGTACTTC. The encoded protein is CASSSTDRGDVETQYF.

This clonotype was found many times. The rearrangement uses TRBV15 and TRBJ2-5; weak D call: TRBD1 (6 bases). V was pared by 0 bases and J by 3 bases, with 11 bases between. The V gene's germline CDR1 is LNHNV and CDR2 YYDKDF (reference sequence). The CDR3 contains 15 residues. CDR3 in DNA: TGTGCCACCAGCAGAGATCTGTCAGGGGAAGAGACCCAGTACTTC. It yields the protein CATSRDLSGEETQYF.

CDR3 amino acids: CSAPKARAREAFF. In nucleotides, the CDR3 is TGCAGTGCTCCCAAGGCCCGGGCGCGTGAGGCTTTCTTT. This chain connects TRBV20-1 to TRBJ1-1; D is ambiguous. V was trimmed by 5 bases and J by 11 bases, leaving 21 bases between them. This CDR3 contains 13 residues. The V gene's germline CDR1 is DFQATT and CDR2 SNEGSKA (reference sequence).

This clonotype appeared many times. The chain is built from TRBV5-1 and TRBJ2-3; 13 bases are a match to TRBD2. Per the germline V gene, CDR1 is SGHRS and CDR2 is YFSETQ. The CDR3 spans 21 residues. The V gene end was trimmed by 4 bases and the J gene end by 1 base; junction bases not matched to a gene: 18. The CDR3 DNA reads TGCGCCAGCAGCGAGGATTGGACTAGCGGGGGCCTAGTTCCGGGCACAGATACGCAGTATTTT. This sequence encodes CASSEDWTSGGLVPGTDTQYF.

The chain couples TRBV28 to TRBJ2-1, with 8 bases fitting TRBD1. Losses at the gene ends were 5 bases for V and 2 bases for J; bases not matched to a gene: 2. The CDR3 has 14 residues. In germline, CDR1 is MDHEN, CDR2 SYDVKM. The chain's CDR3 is CASSRGQAYNEQFF. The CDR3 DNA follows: TGTGCCAGCAGTCGGGGACAGGCCTACAATGAGCAGTTCTTC.

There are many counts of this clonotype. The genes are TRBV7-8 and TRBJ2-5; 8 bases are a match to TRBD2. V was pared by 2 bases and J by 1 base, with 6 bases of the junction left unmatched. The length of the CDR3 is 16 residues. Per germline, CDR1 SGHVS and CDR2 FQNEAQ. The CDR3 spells CASSLNGGGFQETQYF. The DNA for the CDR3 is TGTGCCAGCAGCTTAAACGGCGGGGGGTTCCAAGAGACCCAGTACTTC.

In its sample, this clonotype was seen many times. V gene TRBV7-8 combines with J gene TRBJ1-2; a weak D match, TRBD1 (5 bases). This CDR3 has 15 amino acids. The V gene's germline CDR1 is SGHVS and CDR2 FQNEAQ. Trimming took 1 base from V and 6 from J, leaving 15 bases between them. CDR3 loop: CASSLVRSVGDGYTF. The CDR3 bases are TGTGCCAGCAGCTTAGTCCGGTCGGTGGGGGATGGCTACACCTTC.